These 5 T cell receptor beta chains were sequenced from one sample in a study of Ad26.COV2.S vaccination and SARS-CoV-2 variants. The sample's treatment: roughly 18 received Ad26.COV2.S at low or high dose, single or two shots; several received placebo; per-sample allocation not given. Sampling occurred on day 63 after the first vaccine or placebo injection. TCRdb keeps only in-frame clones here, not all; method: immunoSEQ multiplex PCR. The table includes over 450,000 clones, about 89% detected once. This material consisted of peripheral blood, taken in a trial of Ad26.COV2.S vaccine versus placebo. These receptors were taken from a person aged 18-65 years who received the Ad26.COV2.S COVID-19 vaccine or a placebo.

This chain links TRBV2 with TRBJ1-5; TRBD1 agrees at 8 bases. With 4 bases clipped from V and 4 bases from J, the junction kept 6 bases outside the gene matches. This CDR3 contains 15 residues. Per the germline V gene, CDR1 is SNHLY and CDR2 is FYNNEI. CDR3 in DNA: TGTGCCAGCAGTGGACGCAGGGGGCTTAATCAGCCCCAGCATTTT. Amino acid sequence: CASSGRRGLNQPQHF. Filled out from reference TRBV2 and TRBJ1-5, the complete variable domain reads EPEVTQTPSHQVTQMGQEVILRCVPISNHLYFYWYRQILGQKVEFLVSFYNNEISEKSEIFDDQFSVERPDGSNFTLKIRSTKLEDSAMYFCASSGRRGLNQPQHFGDGTRLSIL.

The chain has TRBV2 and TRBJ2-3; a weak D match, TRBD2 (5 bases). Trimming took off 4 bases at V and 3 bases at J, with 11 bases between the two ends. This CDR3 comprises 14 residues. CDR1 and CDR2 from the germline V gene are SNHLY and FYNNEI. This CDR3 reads CASSVGRGTDTQYF. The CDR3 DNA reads TGTGCCAGCAGTGTAGGGAGAGGGACAGATACGCAGTATTTT.

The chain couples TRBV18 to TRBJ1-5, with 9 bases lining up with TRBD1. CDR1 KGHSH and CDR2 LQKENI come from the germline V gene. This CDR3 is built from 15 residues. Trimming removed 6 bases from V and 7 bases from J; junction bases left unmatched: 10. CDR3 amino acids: CASSSTGGSSQPQHF. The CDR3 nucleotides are TGTGCCAGCTCGTCGACAGGGGGGAGTAGCCAGCCCCAGCATTTT.

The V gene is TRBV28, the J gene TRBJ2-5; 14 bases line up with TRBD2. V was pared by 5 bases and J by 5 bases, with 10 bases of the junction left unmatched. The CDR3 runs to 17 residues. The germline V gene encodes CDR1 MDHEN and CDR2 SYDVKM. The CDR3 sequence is CASSLPLGTSGGETQYF. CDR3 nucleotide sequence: TGTGCCAGCAGTCTCCCCCTCGGGACTAGCGGGGGCGAGACCCAGTACTTC.

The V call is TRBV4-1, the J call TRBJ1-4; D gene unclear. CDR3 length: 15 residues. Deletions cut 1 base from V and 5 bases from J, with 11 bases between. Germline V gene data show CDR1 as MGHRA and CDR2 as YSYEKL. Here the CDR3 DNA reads TGCGCCAGCAGCCAAGGCTCTTCTGACAATGAAAAACTGTTTTTT. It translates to CASSQGSSDNEKLFF.